Reported below is one T cell receptor (beta chain). These data are taken from a study of blood T cell repertoires in COVID-19. The CDR3 is 13 amino acids. The germline V gene has CDR1 SQVTM and CDR2 ANQGSEA. V lost 3 bases, J lost 6 bases, and 6 bases stayed unmatched. Using immunoSEQ multiplex PCR, the repertoire was profiled, and TCRdb retains in-frame clones only, with some absent. The sample has 250,000 to 350,000 clones; 75% to 95% are singletons. The material sequenced was peripheral blood. The TCR originated in a woman under 40 with COVID-19, enrolled during active disease. V usage is TRBV29-1 and J usage is TRBJ2-7; 9 positions agree with TRBD1. The chain's CDR3 is CSVEGQGIVEQYF. DNA of the CDR3: TGCAGCGTTGAGGGACAGGGAATTGTCGAGCAGTACTTC.